These 2 T cell receptor beta chains share one sample of origin, sequenced in a study of cytomegalovirus exposure and HLA in healthy donors. Vbeta (60) and Jbeta (13) primers were used in the PCR. Sequenced by immunoSEQ multiplex PCR; TCRdb stores in-frame clones only, minus some. This listing includes around 140,000 clones. The sample taken for sequencing was PBMCs. The receptors come from a man between 18 and 29 years old in good health and CMV-seronegative.

This rearrangement joins TRBV14 to TRBJ2-1; a possible D gene is TRBD2 (6 bases). V was clipped by 1 base and J by 2 bases, with 15 bases between them. Germline V gene sequence: CDR1 SGHDN, CDR2 FVKESK. This CDR3 has 17 amino acids. The CDR3 sequence: CASSQGGAGDPYNEQFF. CDR3 in DNA: TGTGCCAGCAGCCAAGGCGGGGCAGGAGACCCCTACAATGAGCAGTTCTTC.

The V and J genes are TRBV2 and TRBJ2-7, with 11 bases aligning to TRBD2. Germline loops: CDR1 SNHLY, CDR2 FYNNEI. This CDR3 is built from 13 residues. J gave up 2 bases and V 6 bases, and 0 bases lay outside the gene matches. The CDR3 DNA is TGTGCCAGCAGGACTAGCGGGACCTACGAGCAGTACTTC. It translates to CASRTSGTYEQYF.